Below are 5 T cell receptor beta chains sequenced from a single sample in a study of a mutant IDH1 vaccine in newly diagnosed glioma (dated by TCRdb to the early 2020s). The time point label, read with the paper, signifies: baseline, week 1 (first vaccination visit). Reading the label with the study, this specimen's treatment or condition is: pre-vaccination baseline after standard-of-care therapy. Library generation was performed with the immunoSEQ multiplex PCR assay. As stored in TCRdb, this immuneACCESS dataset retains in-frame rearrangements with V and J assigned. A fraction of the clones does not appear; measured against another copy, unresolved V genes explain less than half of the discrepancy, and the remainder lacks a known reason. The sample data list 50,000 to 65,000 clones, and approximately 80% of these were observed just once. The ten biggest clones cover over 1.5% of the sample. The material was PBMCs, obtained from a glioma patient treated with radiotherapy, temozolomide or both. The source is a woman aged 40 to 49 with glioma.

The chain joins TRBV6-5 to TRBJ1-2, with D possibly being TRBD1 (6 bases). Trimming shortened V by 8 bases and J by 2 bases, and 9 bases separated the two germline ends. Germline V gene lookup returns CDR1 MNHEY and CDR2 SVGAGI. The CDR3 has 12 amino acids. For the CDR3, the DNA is TGTGCCAGCCACGGGGGCAACTATGGCTACACCTTC. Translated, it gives CASHGGNYGYTF.

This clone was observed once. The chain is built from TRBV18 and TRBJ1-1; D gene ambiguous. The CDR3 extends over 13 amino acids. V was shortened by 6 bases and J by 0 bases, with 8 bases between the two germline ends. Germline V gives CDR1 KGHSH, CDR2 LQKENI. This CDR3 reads CASSPLVNTEAFF. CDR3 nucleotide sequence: TGTGCCAGCTCCCCGCTGGTGAACACTGAAGCTTTCTTT.

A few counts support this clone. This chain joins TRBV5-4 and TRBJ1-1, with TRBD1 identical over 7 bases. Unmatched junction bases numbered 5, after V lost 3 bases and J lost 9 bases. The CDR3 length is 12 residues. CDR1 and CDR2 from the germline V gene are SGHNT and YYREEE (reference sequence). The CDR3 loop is CASSWDRGKAFF. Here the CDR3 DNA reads TGTGCCAGCAGCTGGGACAGAGGAAAAGCTTTCTTT.

CDR3: CASSTRLAADTQYF. DNA of the CDR3: TGCGCCAGCAGCACCAGACTAGCAGCAGATACGCAGTATTTT. The V call is TRBV5-1, the J call TRBJ2-3; 7 nucleotides agree with TRBD2. The CDR3 sequence is 14 residues long. With 4 bases clipped from V and 4 bases from J, the junction kept 6 bases outside the gene matches. Germline V CDR1 and CDR2: SGHRS, YFSETQ. The whole variable domain, filled in from reference TRBV5-1 and TRBJ2-3, reads KAGVTQTPRYLIKTRGQQVTLSCSPISGHRSVSWYQQTPGQGLQFLFEYFSETQRNKGNFPGRFSGRQFSNSRSEMNVSTLELGDSALYLCASSTRLAADTQYFGPGTRLTVL.

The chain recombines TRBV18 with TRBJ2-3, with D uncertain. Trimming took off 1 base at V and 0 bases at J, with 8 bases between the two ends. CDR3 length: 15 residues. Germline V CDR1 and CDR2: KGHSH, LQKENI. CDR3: CASSPQGSSTDTQYF. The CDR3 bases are TGTGCCAGCTCACCACAGGGCAGTAGCACAGATACGCAGTATTTT.